This TCR beta chain was sequenced in a study of blood T cells in healthy people across ages. Overall study findings and caveats: Investigators viewed diversity estimates from one million T cells as underestimates, the study reported.

With a J-beta primer mix and a sample-barcoded 5' primer, a second PCR ran about 6 to 11 cycles. TCRdb reanalysed the 5' RACE reads using MiXCR and keeps one entry per CDR3 protein. Altogether some 1,000,000 distinct CDR3 sequences are present, under 30% being singletons, with the ten largest covering approximately 0.7%. This clonotype has a handful of counts. Its antigen is still unknown. CDR1 and CDR2 from the germline V gene are MNHEY and SMNVEV (reference sequence). The CDR3 has 15 amino acids. Trimming cost V 3 bases and J 4 bases, with 15 bases left between them. The same sample was also studied in work on T cells of mothers and their children. This second study notes: Healthy Caucasian mothers, a few in number, and their six children were the donors. A slight, non-significant increase in overlap was found for related mother-child pairs relative to unrelated pairs.

The sample comprised blood. V and J are TRBV27 and TRBJ1-2; TRBD1 is a possible D gene (5 bases). The receptor was derived from a girl aged 2 to 10 in good health. CDR3 in amino acids: CASSLAGQDFYGYTF. CDR3 nucleotide sequence: TGTGCCAGCAGTTTGGCAGGGCAAGATTTCTATGGCTACACCTTC.